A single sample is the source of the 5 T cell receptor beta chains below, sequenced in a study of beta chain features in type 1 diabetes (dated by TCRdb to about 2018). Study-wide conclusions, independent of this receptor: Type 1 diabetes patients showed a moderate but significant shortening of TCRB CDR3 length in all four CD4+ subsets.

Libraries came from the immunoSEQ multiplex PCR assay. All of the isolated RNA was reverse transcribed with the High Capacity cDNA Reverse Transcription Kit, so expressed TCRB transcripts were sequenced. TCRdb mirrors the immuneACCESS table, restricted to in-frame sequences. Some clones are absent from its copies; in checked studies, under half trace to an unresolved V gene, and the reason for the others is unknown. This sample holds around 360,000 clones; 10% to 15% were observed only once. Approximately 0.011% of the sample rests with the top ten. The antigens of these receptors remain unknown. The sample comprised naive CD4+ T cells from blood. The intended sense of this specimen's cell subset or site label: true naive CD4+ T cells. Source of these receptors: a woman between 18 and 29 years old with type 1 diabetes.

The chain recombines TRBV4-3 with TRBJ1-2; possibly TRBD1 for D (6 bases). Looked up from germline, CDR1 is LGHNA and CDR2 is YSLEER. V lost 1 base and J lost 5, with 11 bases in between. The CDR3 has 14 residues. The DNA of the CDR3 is TGCGCCAGCAGCCAAGGCCCAGGGGAATATGGCTACACCTTC. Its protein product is CASSQGPGEYGYTF.

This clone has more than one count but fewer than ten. In nucleotides, the CDR3 is TGTGCCAGCAGTTCCTCCGCAGATACGCAGTATTTT. The encoded protein is CASSSSADTQYF. The genes are TRBV5-4 and TRBJ2-3; unclear D gene. CDR1 SGHNT and CDR2 YYREEE come from the germline V gene (reference sequence). Trimming shortened V by 5 bases and J by 4 bases, and 8 bases separated the two germline ends. The CDR3 is made up of 12 amino acids.

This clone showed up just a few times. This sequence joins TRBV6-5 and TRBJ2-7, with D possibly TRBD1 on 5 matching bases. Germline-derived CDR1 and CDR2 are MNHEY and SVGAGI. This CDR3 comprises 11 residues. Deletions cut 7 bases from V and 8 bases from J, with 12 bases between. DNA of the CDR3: TGTGCCAGCACCCAGGGTAAACAGCAGTACTTC. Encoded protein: CASTQGKQQYF.

CDR3 nucleotide sequence: TGTGCCAGCAGCTCACCGGCTCGAAGCGGGGGGGCCTCCTACGAGCAGTACTTC. Its translation is CASSSPARSGGASYEQYF. This rearrangement joins TRBV7-2 to TRBJ2-7, with 10 bases that match TRBD2. Trimming at V came to 4 bases and at J to 0 bases, leaving 12 bases not matched to a gene. CDR3 length equals 18 residues. Germline loops: CDR1 SGHTA, CDR2 FQGNSA.

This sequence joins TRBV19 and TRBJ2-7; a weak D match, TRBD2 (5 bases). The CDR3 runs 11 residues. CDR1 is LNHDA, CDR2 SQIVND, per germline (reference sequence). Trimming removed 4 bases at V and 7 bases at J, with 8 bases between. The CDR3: CASSTRTEQYF. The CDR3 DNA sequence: TGTGCCAGTAGTACTCGGACTGAGCAGTACTTC.